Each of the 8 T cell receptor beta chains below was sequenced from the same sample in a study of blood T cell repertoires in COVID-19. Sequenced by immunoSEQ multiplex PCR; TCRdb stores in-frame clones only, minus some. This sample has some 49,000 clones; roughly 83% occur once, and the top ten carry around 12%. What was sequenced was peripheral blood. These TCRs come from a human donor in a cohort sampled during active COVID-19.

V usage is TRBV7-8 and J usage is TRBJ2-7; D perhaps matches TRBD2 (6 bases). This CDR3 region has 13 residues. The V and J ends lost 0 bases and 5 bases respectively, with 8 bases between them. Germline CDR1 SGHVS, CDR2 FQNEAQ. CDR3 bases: TGTGCCAGCAGCTTAGCCGGGGGTAACGAGCAGTACTTC. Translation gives CASSLAGGNEQYF.

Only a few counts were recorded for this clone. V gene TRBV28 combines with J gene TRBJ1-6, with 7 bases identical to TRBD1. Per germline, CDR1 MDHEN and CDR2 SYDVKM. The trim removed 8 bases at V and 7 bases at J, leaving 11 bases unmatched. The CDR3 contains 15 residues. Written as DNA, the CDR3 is TGTGCCAGCCATACGGGGGCACAGGGGAATTCACCCCTCCACTTT. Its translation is CASHTGAQGNSPLHF.

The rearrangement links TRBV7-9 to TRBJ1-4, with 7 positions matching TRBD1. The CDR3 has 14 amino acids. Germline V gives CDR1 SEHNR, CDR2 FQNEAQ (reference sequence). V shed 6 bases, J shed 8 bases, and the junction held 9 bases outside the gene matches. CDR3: CASSRTGVLEKLFF. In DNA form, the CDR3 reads TGTGCCAGCAGTAGAACAGGGGTATTAGAAAAACTGTTTTTT.

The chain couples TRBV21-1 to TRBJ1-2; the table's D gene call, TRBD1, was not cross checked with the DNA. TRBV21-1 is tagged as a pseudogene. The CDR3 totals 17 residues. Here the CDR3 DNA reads TGTGCCAGCAGCAAAAGGGACAGCTCAAGGGCTAACTATGGCTACACCTTC. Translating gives CASSKRDSSRANYGYTF.

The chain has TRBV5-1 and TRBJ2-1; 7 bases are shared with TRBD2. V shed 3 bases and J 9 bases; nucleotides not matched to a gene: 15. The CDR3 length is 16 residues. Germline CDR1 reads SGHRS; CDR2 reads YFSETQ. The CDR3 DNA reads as TGCGCCAGCAGCTCCGCGACTAGCCCGCCGGGGAGTGAGCAGTTCTTC. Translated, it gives CASSSATSPPGSEQFF.

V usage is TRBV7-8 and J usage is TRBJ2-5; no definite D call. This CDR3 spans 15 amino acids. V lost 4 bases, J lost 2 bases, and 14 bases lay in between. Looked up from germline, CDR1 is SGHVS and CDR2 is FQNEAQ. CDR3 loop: CASSSNPRLQETQYF. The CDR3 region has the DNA TGTGCCAGCAGCTCAAACCCTCGACTTCAAGAGACCCAGTACTTC.

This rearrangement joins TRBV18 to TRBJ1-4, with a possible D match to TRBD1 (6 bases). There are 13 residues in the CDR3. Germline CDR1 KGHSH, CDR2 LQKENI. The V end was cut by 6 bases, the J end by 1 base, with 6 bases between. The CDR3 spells CASSDRTNEKLFF. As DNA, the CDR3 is TGTGCCAGCTCGGACAGAACTAATGAAAAACTGTTTTTT.

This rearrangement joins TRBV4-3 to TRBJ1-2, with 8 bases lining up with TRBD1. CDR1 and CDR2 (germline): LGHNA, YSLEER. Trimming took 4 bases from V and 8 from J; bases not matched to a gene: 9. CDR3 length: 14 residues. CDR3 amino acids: CASSPRQGPWGYTF. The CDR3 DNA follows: TGCGCCAGCAGCCCTAGACAGGGGCCTTGGGGCTACACCTTC.